This T cell receptor (beta chain) stems from a study of shared clonotypes between healthy human individuals. Findings and caveats of the study: Limited genetic and exposure-history diversity came from having few donors.

A word on this clone: Its antigen is currently unknown.

The method was immunoSEQ multiplex PCR; TCRdb's version includes in-frame clones alone and lacks a portion of them. The top ten hold around 0.13% of the sample, which has some 2,400,000 clones, approximately 94% seen once. The V gene lost 1 base and the J gene lost 5 bases, with 18 bases spanning the gap. CDR1 and CDR2 from the germline V gene are SGHTA and FQGNSA. The CDR3 covers 18 residues. The TCR originated in a man younger than 30 in good health. The chain couples TRBV7-2 to TRBJ1-6; D not resolved. The sample taken for sequencing was naive CD4+ T cells sorted from blood. The subset is: CD45RA+ positively selected. CDR3 in amino acids: CASSLVRYWRENNSPLHF. The CDR3, as DNA: TGTGCCAGCAGCTTAGTTCGCTATTGGCGGGAAAATAATTCACCCCTCCACTTT.